The present T cell receptor beta chain was sequenced within a study of T cell repertoires in cytomegalovirus infection (dated by TCRdb to between 2018 and 2021). As for the study more broadly: Because public TCR beta signatures pointed to carriage of CMV infection together with the matching HLA type, the HLA type of each donor mattered for the analysis.

The data were produced on an Illumina HiSeq 1500. TCRdb reworked the public reads: Q25 trimming with fastp, MiXCR clone assembly, productive beta chains retained. Each entry is one CDR3 protein sequence, shown with its most common DNA and genes. The sample table records about 260,000 distinct CDR3 sequences; roughly 10% of these occur just once. The biggest ten clones account for about 15% of the sample. Trimming leaves V shorter by 2 bases and J shorter by 6 bases, with the junction holding 6 bases beyond the gene matches. Measured from the cysteine to the phenylalanine, the CDR3 is 15 residues long. Just the 45-base CDR3 DNA is kept, in frame starting at base 1. This clonotype was picked up a small number of times. What antigen it recognizes has not been identified. No base qualities exist here, and no much larger clone lies one base off it. The full study reports these points: In both this cohort and an independent cohort of 350 to 400 donors, the cumulative frequency of public TCR beta family members distinguished carriers of CMV infection plus the relevant HLA type. The ex vivo response was dominated by HLA-C-restricted CMV-specific TCR beta clonotypes, and the single most frequent clonotype in two of eight donors was supplied by these HLA-C-restricted clonotypes.

Here the chain combines TRBV12-3 or TRBV12-4 and TRBJ2-2; 7 bases in the junction line up with TRBD1. Input material: PBMCs. The sequence was collected from a human donor in good health (CMV status not recorded). Some clones in this sample may be carry-over from other donors' samples. The sequenced DNA: TGTGCCAGCAGTTTATCGGGAACAGGGGCCGGGGAGCTGTTTTTT. This codes for CASSLSGTGAGELFF.